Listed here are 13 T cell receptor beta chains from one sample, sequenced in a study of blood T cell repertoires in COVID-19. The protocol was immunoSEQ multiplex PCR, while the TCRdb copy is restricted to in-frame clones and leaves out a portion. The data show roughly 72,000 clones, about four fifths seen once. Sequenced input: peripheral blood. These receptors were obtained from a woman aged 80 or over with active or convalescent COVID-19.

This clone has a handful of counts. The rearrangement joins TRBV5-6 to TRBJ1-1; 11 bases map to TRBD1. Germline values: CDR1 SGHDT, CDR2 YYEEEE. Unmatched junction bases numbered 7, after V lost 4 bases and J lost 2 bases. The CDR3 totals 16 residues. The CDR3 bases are TGTGCCAGCAGCCTGGACAGGGGGCGGATAAACACTGAAGCTTTCTTT. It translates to CASSLDRGRINTEAFF.

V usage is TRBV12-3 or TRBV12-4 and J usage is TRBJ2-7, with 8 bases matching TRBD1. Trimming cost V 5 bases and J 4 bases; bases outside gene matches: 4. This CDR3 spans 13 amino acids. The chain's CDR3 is CASSRTGQYEQYF. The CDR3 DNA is TGTGCCAGCAGTAGGACAGGGCAGTACGAGCAGTACTTC.

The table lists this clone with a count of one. The CDR3 is CASSLPRGGYTF. CDR3 DNA sequence: TGTGCCAGCAGCTTACCGAGAGGTGGCTACACCTTC. The chain is built from TRBV7-8 and TRBJ1-2; D not resolved. Germline values: CDR1 SGHVS, CDR2 FQNEAQ. The CDR3 loop spans 12 amino acids. V gave up 2 bases and J gave up 7 bases, with 8 bases separating them.

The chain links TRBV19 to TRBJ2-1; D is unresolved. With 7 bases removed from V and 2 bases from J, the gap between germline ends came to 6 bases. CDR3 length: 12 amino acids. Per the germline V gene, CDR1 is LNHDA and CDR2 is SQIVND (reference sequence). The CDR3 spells CASTTTYNEQFF. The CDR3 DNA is TGTGCCAGTACAACTACCTACAATGAGCAGTTCTTC.

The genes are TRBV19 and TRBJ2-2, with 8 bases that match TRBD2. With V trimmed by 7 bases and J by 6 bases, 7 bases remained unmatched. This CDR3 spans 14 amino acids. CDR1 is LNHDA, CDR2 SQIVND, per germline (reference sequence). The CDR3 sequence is CASIGTSRAGELFF. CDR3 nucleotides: TGTGCCAGTATCGGGACTAGTAGAGCCGGGGAGCTGTTTTTT. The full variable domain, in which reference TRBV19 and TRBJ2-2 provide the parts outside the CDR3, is DGGITQSPKYLFRKEGQNVTLSCEQNLNHDAMYWYRQDPGQGLRLIYYSQIVNDFQKGDIAEGYSVSREKKESFPLTVTSAQKNPTAFYLCASIGTSRAGELFFGEGSRLTVL.

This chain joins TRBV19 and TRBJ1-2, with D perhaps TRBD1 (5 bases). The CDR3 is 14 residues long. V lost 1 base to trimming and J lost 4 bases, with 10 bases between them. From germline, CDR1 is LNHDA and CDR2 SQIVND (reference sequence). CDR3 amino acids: CASSIGGSPYGYTF. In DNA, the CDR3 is TGTGCCAGTAGTATAGGGGGCAGCCCCTATGGCTACACCTTC.

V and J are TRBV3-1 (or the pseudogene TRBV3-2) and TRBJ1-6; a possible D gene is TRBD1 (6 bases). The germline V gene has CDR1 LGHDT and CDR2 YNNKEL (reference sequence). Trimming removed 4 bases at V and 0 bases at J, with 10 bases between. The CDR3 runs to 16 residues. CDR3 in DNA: TGTGCCAGCAGCCCCCAGGGGAACTCCTATAATTCACCCCTCCACTTT. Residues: CASSPQGNSYNSPLHF.

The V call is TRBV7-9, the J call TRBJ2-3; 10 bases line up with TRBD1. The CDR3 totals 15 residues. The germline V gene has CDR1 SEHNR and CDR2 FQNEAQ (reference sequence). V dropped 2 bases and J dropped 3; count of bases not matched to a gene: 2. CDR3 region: CASSLWGQGTDTQYF. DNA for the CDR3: TGTGCCAGCAGCTTATGGGGACAGGGGACAGATACGCAGTATTTT.

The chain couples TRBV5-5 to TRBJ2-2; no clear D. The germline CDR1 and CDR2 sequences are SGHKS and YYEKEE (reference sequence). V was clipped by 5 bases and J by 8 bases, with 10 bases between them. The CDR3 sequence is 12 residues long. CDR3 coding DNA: TGTGCCAGCAGGAAGGCCGGGGGGGAGCTGTTTTTT. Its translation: CASRKAGGELFF.

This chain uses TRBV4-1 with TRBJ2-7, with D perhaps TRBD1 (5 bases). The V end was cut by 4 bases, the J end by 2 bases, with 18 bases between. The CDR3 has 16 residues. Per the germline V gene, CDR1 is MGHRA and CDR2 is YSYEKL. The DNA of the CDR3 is TGCGCCAGCAGCCGCCAGATAGGGGTCCCTCCCTACGAGCAGTACTTC. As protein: CASSRQIGVPPYEQYF.

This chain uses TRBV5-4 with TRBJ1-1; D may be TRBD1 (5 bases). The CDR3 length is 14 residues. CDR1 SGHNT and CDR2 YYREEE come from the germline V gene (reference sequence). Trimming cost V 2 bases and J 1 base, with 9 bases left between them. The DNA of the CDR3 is TGTGCCAGCAGCTTCGGGGGAAAGAACACTGAAGCTTTCTTT. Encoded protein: CASSFGGKNTEAFF.

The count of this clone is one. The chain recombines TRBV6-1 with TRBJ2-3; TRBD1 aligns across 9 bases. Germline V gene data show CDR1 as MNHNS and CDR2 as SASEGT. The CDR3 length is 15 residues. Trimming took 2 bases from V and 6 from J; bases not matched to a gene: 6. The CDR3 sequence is CASSEFGQGWDTQYF. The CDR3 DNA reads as TGTGCCAGCAGTGAATTCGGACAGGGGTGGGATACGCAGTATTTT.

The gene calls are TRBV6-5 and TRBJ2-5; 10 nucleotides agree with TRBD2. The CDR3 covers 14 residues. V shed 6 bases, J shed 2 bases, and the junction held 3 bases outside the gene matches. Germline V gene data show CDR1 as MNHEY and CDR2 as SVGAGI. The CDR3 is CASRLAGPQETQYF. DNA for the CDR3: TGTGCCAGCAGACTAGCGGGGCCTCAAGAGACCCAGTACTTC.